This record concerns one TCR beta chain sequence. Its antigen is not known. The CDR3 consists of 20 residues. Unmatched junction bases numbered 14, after V lost 6 bases and J lost 4 bases. Per germline, CDR1 MNHEY and CDR2 SMNVEV (reference sequence). TCRdb's table, derived via immunoSEQ multiplex PCR, lists solely in-frame clones and lacks some. The sample contains 100,000 or so clones, roughly 90% of which appear only once. These data come from a study of T cell responses to AZD1222 COVID-19 vaccine. Regarding the study as a whole: White British donors predominated, females outnumbered males, and clonal diversity was possibly underestimated. Variant regions that are unmutated are reportedly the target of nearly half of spike-specific TCRs.

Material: peripheral blood, obtained on day 0 of AZD1222 vaccination. The origin of this receptor is an adult in good health. The chain joins TRBV27 to TRBJ2-6; 14 nucleotides match TRBD2. This chain's CDR3 is CASSPRPTSGRVGGANVLTF. DNA of the CDR3: TGTGCCAGCAGCCCACGCCCGACTAGCGGGAGGGTTGGCGGGGCCAACGTCCTGACTTTC.